The 4 T cell receptor beta chains in this list originate from one sample, sequenced in a study of OX40 agonist ivuxolimab in advanced cancers. Clones were sequenced by immunoSEQ multiplex PCR, and TCRdb holds only the in-frame ones, with some missing. The top ten clones hold around 1.5% of a sample with nearly 90,000 clones, 87% of them seen once. This specimen consisted of CD4+ or CD8+ T cells sorted from blood, obtained in a trial of the OX40 agonist ivuxolimab. These receptors were obtained from an adult with an advanced solid tumor such as melanoma, head and neck, liver or kidney cancer.

The chain links TRBV29-1 to TRBJ1-3; D not resolved. Trimming shortened V by 2 bases and J by 8 bases, and 22 bases separated the two germline ends. CDR1 is SQVTM, CDR2 ANQGSEA, per germline. The CDR3 covers 16 residues. The CDR3 DNA follows: TGCAGCGTTGAACCGGCTCAGGAAGGAGGAGGACACACCATATATTTT. Translating gives CSVEPAQEGGGHTIYF.

This chain joins TRBV5-4 and TRBJ2-7, with 9 positions matching TRBD2. Germline V CDR1 and CDR2: SGHNT, YYREEE (reference sequence). V shed 4 bases and J 4 bases; nucleotides not matched to a gene: 9. The CDR3 consists of 15 residues. As DNA, the CDR3 is TGTGCCAGCAGCCCCTCCGCGGGAGGGACTTACGAGCAGTACTTC. Translation: CASSPSAGGTYEQYF.

The CDR3: CARKRGGISYEQYF. In DNA form, the CDR3 reads TGTGCCCGAAAAAGGGGCGGGATCTCCTACGAGCAGTACTTC. The chain joins TRBV5-3 to TRBJ2-7, with D perhaps matching TRBD2 (6 bases). TRBV5-3 is an ORF, and what it does is uncertain. This CDR3 is 14 amino acids long. V dropped 10 bases and J dropped 0 bases, with 17 bases sitting between them.

This clone showed up just a few times. This chain links TRBV4-3 with TRBJ2-3, with D possibly TRBD1 on 6 matching bases. The CDR3 runs to 16 residues. Germline CDR1 and CDR2: LGHNA and YSLEER. The ends were cut back, 0 bases at V and 0 bases at J, with 10 bases in the middle. This CDR3 reads CASSQDLDSSTDTQYF. The CDR3 region has the DNA TGCGCCAGCAGCCAAGATCTGGACAGTAGCACAGATACGCAGTATTTT.